Below are 4 T cell receptor beta chains sequenced from a single sample in a study of OX40 agonist ivuxolimab in advanced cancers. Libraries were prepared by immunoSEQ multiplex PCR; TCRdb keeps only in-frame clonotypes and omits some of them. Here the sample spans tens of thousands of clones, roughly 85% being singletons. This sample comprised CD4+ or CD8+ T cells sorted from blood, obtained in a trial of the OX40 agonist ivuxolimab. All receptors derive from an adult with an advanced solid tumor such as melanoma, head and neck, liver or kidney cancer.

The genes are TRBV13 and TRBJ2-5; D may correspond to TRBD1 or TRBD2 (5 bases each). V lost 2 bases and J 5 bases, leaving 12 bases between the germline ends. Germline loops: CDR1 PRHDT, CDR2 FYEKMQ (reference sequence). The CDR3 sequence is 14 residues long. The CDR3 is CASSLRAEGETQYF. The CDR3 nucleotides read TGTGCCAGCAGCTTACGTGCCGAGGGGGAGACCCAGTACTTC.

The chain has TRBV5-4 and TRBJ2-7; 7 nucleotides agree with TRBD1. With 4 bases clipped from V and 5 bases from J, the junction kept 9 bases outside the gene matches. The germline CDR1 and CDR2 sequences are SGHNT and YYREEE (reference sequence). The CDR3 is made up of 14 amino acids. The CDR3 DNA follows: TGTGCCAGCAGCCTCCCGGACAGGCCCGACGAGCAGTACTTC. Its protein is CASSLPDRPDEQYF.

As concerns this clone: A far larger clone is only one base removed, so a read error is likely. V gene TRBV2 combines with J gene TRBJ2-7, with 13 bases lining up with TRBD2. Germline V gene lookup returns CDR1 SNHLY and CDR2 FYNNEI. The V gene end was trimmed by 11 bases and the J gene end by 1 base; junction bases not matched to a gene: 23. CDR3 length: 20 residues. The CDR3 sequence: CAPGGRLAGGQALNSYEQYF. The CDR3 DNA sequence: TGTGCCCCCGGGGGCCGACTAGCGGGGGGCCAAGCGCTAAATTCCTACGAGCAGTACTTC.

This chain joins TRBV5-6 and TRBJ1-3; D remains ambiguous. V was clipped by 0 bases and J by 0 bases, with 7 bases between them. In germline, CDR1 is SGHDT, CDR2 YYEEEE. The CDR3 loop spans 15 amino acids. The CDR3 sequence: CASSLGPNSGNTIYF. As DNA, the CDR3 is TGTGCCAGCAGCTTGGGGCCAAACTCTGGAAACACCATATATTTT.